This T cell receptor (beta chain) was sequenced in a study of T cells after yellow fever vaccination. For TCR, cDNA came from 5'RACE template switching, which added a universal primer site and UMIs. Each CDR3 protein is one row after TCRdb ran MiXCR on the 5' RACE reads. Found here are about 360,000 distinct CDR3 sequences, 6.2% of them singletons; the top ten hold approximately 15%. V was shortened by 2 bases and J by 3 bases, with 14 bases between the two germline ends. This CDR3 is 16 amino acids long. CDR1 is MDHEN, CDR2 SYDVKM, per germline. The receptor's source is a man under 40 who received the YFV17D yellow fever vaccine. Source: PBMCs, taken 5 days after the yellow fever booster vaccination. The V call is TRBV28, the J call TRBJ1-5, with D possibly matching TRBD1 (5 bases). The CDR3 DNA sequence: TGTGCCAGCAGTTTAACGCTGGTCAGGGCCAATCAGCCCCAGCATTTT. Protein product: CASSLTLVRANQPQHF.